This is a list of T cell receptor beta chains from one sample in a study of control samples from healthy donors and cancer patients. TCRdb's copy holds only in-frame clones and misses some; the assay was immunoSEQ multiplex PCR. The data contain more than 70,000 clones, 85% to 90% of them singletons. The sample was PBMCs. These receptors originate from a man between 60 and 75 years old with lung cancer. CDR3s include the opening cysteine and the closing phenylalanine or tryptophan. A D gene is named only where the DNA matches it firmly. Not all rows give a size; the values are once, few, many and, for expanded clones, a class.

-	-	TRBV7-9	TRBJ2-3	CAILLLPSTDTQYF	TGTGCCATCTTGCTACTTCCTAGCACAGATACGCAGTATTTT
-	TRBD1	TRBV4-1	TRBJ1-4	CASSQVGQGAIKLFF	TGCGCCAGCAGCCAAGTGGGACAGGGGGCTATAAAACTGTTTTTT
few	-	TRBV5-6	TRBJ2-2	CASSLTTDWDFGAGELFF	-
-	TRBD1	TRBV10-3	TRBJ2-5	CAISADGTVNFQETQYF	TGTGCCATCAGCGCGGACGGGACAGTTAACTTCCAAGAGACCCAGTACTTC
-	-	TRBV3-1/TRBV3-2	TRBJ2-1	CASSQDWDTYNEQFF	TGTGCCAGCAGCCAAGATTGGGACACTTACAATGAGCAGTTCTTC
-	TRBD1	TRBV9	TRBJ1-2	CASSGEGQLANYGYTF	TGTGCCAGCAGCGGAGAGGGACAGCTAGCTAACTATGGCTACACCTTC
-	-	TRBV7-2	TRBJ1-2	CASSLEYRTTNYGYTF	TGTGCCAGCAGCTTAGAGTACAGAACGACTAACTATGGCTACACCTTC
once	TRBD2	TRBV11-3	TRBJ2-3	CASSSLTLSGGPGDTQYF	TGTGCCAGCAGCTCGCTCACTTTAAGCGGGGGGCCGGGAGATACGCAGTATTTT
-	-	TRBV6-5	TRBJ2-5	CASSLTGGQETQYF	TGTGCCAGCAGTTTGACAGGTGGACAAGAGACCCAGTACTTC
-	TRBD1	TRBV5-1	TRBJ1-3	CASSDWTGGKSNTIYF	TGCGCCAGCAGCGATTGGACAGGGGGTAAATCAAACACCATATATTTT
-	TRBD1	TRBV6-5	TRBJ2-1	CASSYWDSYNEQFF	TGTGCCAGCAGTTACTGGGACAGTTACAATGAGCAGTTCTTC
-	-	TRBV9	TRBJ2-7	CASSDRDGSSYEQYF	TGTGCCAGCAGCGACCGGGACGGCAGCTCCTACGAGCAGTACTTC
once	-	TRBV6-5	TRBJ2-5	CASSYSAYQETQYF	TGTGCCAGCAGTTACTCGGCGTACCAAGAGACCCAGTACTTC
-	-	TRBV19	TRBJ2-2	CASSSGPNTGELFF	TGTGCCAGTAGTTCGGGTCCGAACACCGGGGAGCTGTTTTTT
-	-	TRBV6-1	TRBJ1-5	CASSERPGQPQHF	TGTGCCAGCAGTGAACGGCCGGGTCAGCCCCAGCATTTT
-	-	TRBV5-1	TRBJ1-4	CASSLRGGSGEKLFF	TGCGCCAGCAGCTTGAGGGGGGGCTCCGGCGAAAAACTGTTTTTT
-	-	TRBV13	TRBJ2-1	CASSPPSTARIHEQFF	TGTGCCAGCAGCCCCCCCAGTACAGCTAGAATCCATGAGCAGTTCTTC
-	-	TRBV5-1	TRBJ1-4	CASSLGGQSGKLFF	TGCGCCAGCAGCTTGGGGGGGCAGTCGGGAAAACTGTTTTTT
-	-	TRBV6-5	TRBJ1-2	CASSQGLYGYTF	TGTGCCAGCAGCCAGGGGCTCTATGGCTACACCTTC
-	-	TRBV7-2	TRBJ1-3	CASSLDWGSGNTIYF	TGTGCCAGCAGCTTAGACTGGGGCTCTGGAAACACCATATATTTT
-	-	TRBV5-5	TRBJ1-2	CASSFDNGYGYTF	TGTGCCAGCAGCTTTGATAATGGGTATGGCTACACCTTC
-	-	TRBV7-3	TRBJ1-1	CASSLTGFNTEAFF	TGTGCCAGCAGCTTAACAGGGTTTAACACTGAAGCTTTCTTT
-	-	TRBV3-1/TRBV3-2	TRBJ1-4	CASSLLTGGGEKLFF	TGTGCCAGCAGCCTCCTAACTGGGGGAGGGGAAAAACTGTTTTTT
-	-	TRBV27	TRBJ1-1	CASRPLLGSLNEAFF	TGTGCCAGCAGACCCCTCTTAGGGAGCCTTAATGAAGCTTTCTTT
-	-	TRBV30	TRBJ1-3	CAGWGNTIYF	TGTGCCGGTTGGGGAAACACCATATATTTT
-	-	TRBV7-3	TRBJ2-2	CASSGSGGELFF	TGTGCCAGCAGCGGCTCCGGCGGGGAGCTGTTTTTT
-	TRBD1	TRBV27	TRBJ2-2	CASSSPGQGFPGELFF	TGTGCCAGCAGTAGTCCGGGACAGGGGTTTCCCGGGGAGCTGTTTTTT
-	-	TRBV5-1	TRBJ1-1	CASSLASLEQNTEAFF	TGCGCCAGCAGCTTGGCTTCCCTCGAACAGAACACTGAAGCTTTCTTT
-	TRBD1	TRBV18	TRBJ1-3	CASSPQRQGVSSGNTIYF	TGTGCCAGCTCACCACAAAGACAGGGAGTCAGCTCTGGAAACACCATATATTTT
-	-	TRBV18	TRBJ2-6	CASSPLQGTGANVLTF	TGTGCCAGCTCACCGTTACAGGGAACTGGGGCCAACGTCCTGACTTTC
-	-	TRBV10-2	TRBJ2-7	CASSEQAGSSYEQYF	TGCGCCAGCAGTGAGCAGGCAGGAAGCTCCTACGAGCAGTACTTC
-	-	TRBV30	TRBJ1-6	CAWSETGFGSPLHF	TGTGCCTGGAGCGAAACAGGGTTTGGGTCACCCCTCCACTTT
-	-	TRBV4-1	TRBJ2-1	CASSQGSNEQFF	TGCGCCAGCAGCCAGGGGTCCAATGAGCAGTTCTTC
-	-	TRBV21-1	TRBJ2-2	CASSKDGGPNTGELFF	TGTGCCAGCAGCAAAGATGGGGGGCCGAACACCGGGGAGCTGTTTTTT
-	-	TRBV19	TRBJ2-2	CASSRGRGSTGELFF	TGTGCCAGTAGTAGGGGCCGGGGGTCCACCGGGGAGCTGTTTTTT
-	TRBD1	TRBV30	TRBJ1-1	CAWRQGTASNTEAFF	TGTGCCTGGCGACAGGGGACCGCATCGAACACTGAAGCTTTCTTT
-	-	TRBV5-5	TRBJ1-1	CASSLGPTAEAFF	TGTGCCAGCAGCTTGGGGCCGACTGCTGAAGCTTTCTTT
-	-	TRBV3-1/TRBV3-2	TRBJ2-5	CASSPLWQRETQYF	TGTGCCAGCAGCCCGCTGTGGCAAAGAGAGACCCAGTACTTC
-	TRBD1	TRBV5-4	TRBJ1-1	CASSHPTGARTEAFF	TGTGCCAGCAGCCACCCCACAGGGGCGAGGACTGAAGCTTTCTTT
-	TRBD1	TRBV19	TRBJ1-2	CASSIRQGGYTF	TGTGCCAGTAGTATCCGACAGGGCGGCTACACCTTC
-	-	TRBV5-1	TRBJ1-1	CASSLNDNTEAFF	TGCGCCAGCAGCTTGAACGATAACACTGAAGCTTTCTTT
-	-	TRBV20-1	TRBJ2-3	CSASFPGVPDTQYF	TGCAGTGCTAGTTTCCCGGGGGTTCCAGATACGCAGTATTTT
-	-	TRBV29-1	TRBJ1-5	CSVGTSSNQPQHF	TGCAGCGTTGGGACAAGTAGCAATCAGCCCCAGCATTTT
-	-	TRBV7-3	TRBJ1-2	CASAGSIDGYTF	TGTGCCAGCGCAGGGTCGATAGATGGCTACACCTTC
many	TRBD2	TRBV7-6	TRBJ2-1	CASSLATSGYNEQFF	TGTGCCAGCAGCTTAGCGACTAGCGGCTACAATGAGCAGTTCTTC
-	TRBD1	TRBV24-1	TRBJ1-2	CATSDSGQGNGYTF	TGTGCCACCAGTGATTCGGGACAGGGGAATGGCTACACCTTC
-	-	TRBV10-1	TRBJ2-2	CASKKTANTGELFF	TGCGCCAGCAAAAAGACAGCGAACACCGGGGAGCTGTTTTTT
few	-	TRBV6-5	TRBJ1-6	CASSYSGLEYNSPLHF	TGTGCCAGCAGTTACTCGGGTTTGGAGTATAATTCACCCCTCCACTTT
-	-	TRBV3-1/TRBV3-2	TRBJ1-5	CASSQGPGQPQHF	TGTGCCAGCAGCCAGGGACCCGGTCAGCCCCAGCATTTT